These 29 T cell receptor beta chains originate from one sample sequenced in a study of blood T cell dynamics during melanoma immunotherapy (TCRdb year 2020). Libraries were made using the immunoSEQ multiplex PCR assay. TCRdb stores this immuneACCESS table with in-frame sequences only. Part of the clones is absent; in the studies checked, under half of the shortfall reflects unresolved V genes, and no reason is known for the rest. This sample comprises about 9,700 clones, 70% to 90% of them detected only once. Roughly 32% of the sample is taken by the ten largest. What this sample's time point label stands for: pre-treatment baseline. The material was blood, obtained from a patient treated with checkpoint blockade. These receptors originate from a human donor with melanoma.

V usage is TRBV7-8 and J usage is TRBJ2-7, with 9 bases that match TRBD2. With 5 bases clipped from V and 4 bases from J, the junction kept 9 bases outside the gene matches. The CDR3 has 15 residues. CDR1 SGHVS and CDR2 FQNEAQ come from the germline V gene. This CDR3 reads CASSRSGSHPYEQYF. CDR3 bases: TGTGCCAGCAGCCGTAGCGGGAGCCATCCATACGAGCAGTACTTC.

This clone was counted once. This rearrangement joins TRBV7-2 to TRBJ2-7; D may match TRBD1 or TRBD2 (5 bases each). V dropped 5 bases and J dropped 7 bases, with 21 bases sitting between them. The CDR3 runs to 15 residues. Per the germline V gene, CDR1 is SGHTA and CDR2 is FQGNSA. The CDR3 coding sequence is TGTGCCAGCAGCCCCCGGGGCCGGCTCGGTGCGGAGCAGTACTTC. It encodes CASSPRGRLGAEQYF.

CDR3 nucleotide sequence: TGTGCCAGCAGCCCCTGGGACAGAGCTGGCTACACCTTC. It encodes CASSPWDRAGYTF. The rearrangement joins TRBV7-9 to TRBJ1-2; 7 bases agree with TRBD1. Germline loops: CDR1 SEHNR, CDR2 FQNEAQ (reference sequence). The CDR3 covers 13 residues. Trimming took 5 bases from V and 7 from J; bases not matched to a gene: 7.

The chain is built from TRBV10-3 and TRBJ2-5; no reliable D call. CDR3 length equals 13 residues. Germline values: CDR1 ENHRY, CDR2 SYGVKD. The V gene lost 4 bases and the J gene lost 3 bases, with 9 bases spanning the gap. CDR3: CAISARTEETQYF. The CDR3 nucleotides read TGTGCCATCAGTGCGAGGACGGAAGAGACCCAGTACTTC.

The chain uses TRBV5-1 and TRBJ2-3; D not resolved. Trimming took off 0 bases at V and 2 bases at J, with 13 bases between the two ends. Germline values: CDR1 SGHRS, CDR2 YFSETQ. The length of the CDR3 is 16 residues. The CDR3 nucleotides are TGCGCCAGCAGCTTGGCGTTCGGTCGTATCACAGATACGCAGTATTTT. This translates into CASSLAFGRITDTQYF.

The chain's CDR3 is CASKRQTYSNQPQHF. CDR3 sequence (DNA): TGTGCCAGCAAGCGGCAGACCTATAGCAATCAGCCCCAGCATTTT. The chain uses TRBV28 and TRBJ1-5; unclear D gene. V lost 7 bases, J lost 0 bases, and 13 bases lay in between. The CDR3 covers 15 residues. Germline lookup yields CDR1 MDHEN and CDR2 SYDVKM.

The J gene is TRBJ2-5, the V gene TRBV28; the D is unclear. The J call may be in error: the DNA end matches TRBJ2-7 better. CDR1 is MDHEN, CDR2 SYDVKM, per germline. CDR3 size: 14 residues. The CDR3 bases are TGTGCCAGCAGTCCTCGACCGCGCCCCTACGAGCAGTACTTC. Residues: CASSPRPRPYEQYF.

The chain uses TRBV5-1 and TRBJ2-3; 8 bases are a match to TRBD2. The CDR3 has 17 amino acids. From germline, CDR1 is SGHRS and CDR2 YFSETQ. Trimming removed 1 base from V and 1 base from J; junction bases left unmatched: 8. CDR3 loop: CASSLNPAGGGTDTQYF. Here the CDR3 DNA reads TGCGCCAGCAGCTTGAACCCTGCGGGAGGTGGCACAGATACGCAGTATTTT.

V gene TRBV28 combines with J gene TRBJ2-5; no definite D call. With 4 bases removed from V and 0 bases from J, the gap between germline ends came to 15 bases. The CDR3 totals 16 residues. Germline V gives CDR1 MDHEN, CDR2 SYDVKM. The CDR3 loop reads CASSSGNRAYQETQYF. In DNA form, the CDR3 reads TGTGCCAGCAGTTCGGGCAATCGGGCCTACCAAGAGACCCAGTACTTC.

The rearrangement links TRBV7-3 to TRBJ2-1; possible D gene TRBD2, 6 bases. V gave up 5 bases and J gave up 12 bases, with 17 bases separating them. Per germline, CDR1 SGHTA and CDR2 FQGTGA. This CDR3 is 13 amino acids long. DNA for the CDR3: TGTGCCAGCAGCACGCGCCCCGGGCGGGGGCAGTTCTTC. As protein: CASSTRPGRGQFF.

The chain recombines TRBV10-2 with TRBJ1-1; D unresolved. CDR3 length: 12 residues. With 2 bases removed from V and 5 bases from J, the gap between germline ends came to 6 bases. Germline V lookup: CDR1 WSHSY, CDR2 SAAADI. In nucleotides, the CDR3 is TGCGCCAGCAGTGAGACTGGGACTGAAGCTTTCTTT. Translated: CASSETGTEAFF.

The chain joins TRBV4-3 to TRBJ2-1, with 9 bases that match TRBD1. The CDR3 contains 15 residues. V dropped 3 bases and J dropped 3; count of bases not matched to a gene: 3. Germline V gene sequence: CDR1 LGHNA, CDR2 YSLEER. The CDR3 protein is CASSQWDRDYNEQFF. The CDR3 nucleotides are TGCGCCAGCAGCCAGTGGGACAGGGACTACAATGAGCAGTTCTTC.

The chain carries TRBV5-1 and TRBJ1-4; 8 bases match TRBD1. The V segment lost 3 bases and the J segment 4 bases; nucleotides outside the gene matches: 5. There are 15 residues in the CDR3. Germline CDR1 SGHRS, CDR2 YFSETQ. The CDR3 sequence: CASSSQTGVNEKLFF. CDR3 bases: TGCGCCAGCAGCTCCCAGACAGGGGTTAATGAAAAACTGTTTTTT.

This chain connects TRBV10-3 to TRBJ2-3, with 9 nucleotides matching TRBD2. The CDR3 covers 12 residues. CDR1 is ENHRY, CDR2 SYGVKD, per germline. The J segment lost 7 bases and the V segment lost 11 bases, leaving 7 bases of the junction unmatched. CDR3 sequence (DNA): TGTGCCGCCCGGACTAGCGAGAATACGCAGTATTTT. Residues: CAARTSENTQYF.

V gene TRBV6-5 combines with J gene TRBJ2-5; D is uncertain. This CDR3 comprises 15 residues. Germline V gene lookup returns CDR1 MNHEY and CDR2 SVGAGI. Trimming pared 6 bases from V and 4 bases from J, leaving 18 bases between. The CDR3 bases are TGTGCCAGCAGCCCCCTTAAAGGACCGGGAGAGACCCAGTACTTC. This translates into CASSPLKGPGETQYF.

The J gene is TRBJ2-1, the V gene TRBV25-1, with 10 bases lining up with TRBD1. V trimming: 8 bases; J trimming: 7 bases; junction bases outside the gene matches: 11. Germline CDR1 and CDR2: MGHDK and SYGVNS. This CDR3 spans 15 amino acids. The CDR3, as DNA: TGTGCCAGCTTGGGGGGACAGGGGTCGCCTAATGAGCAGTTCTTC. The encoded protein is CASLGGQGSPNEQFF.

The chain couples TRBV10-3 to TRBJ1-2, with D maybe TRBD1 (6 bases). Germline V gene lookup returns CDR1 ENHRY and CDR2 SYGVKD. V shed 6 bases and J shed 4 bases, with 15 bases lying between them. CDR3 length: 14 amino acids. The CDR3 region is CAIRVTGTAYGYTF. The CDR3 region has the DNA TGTGCCATCAGGGTTACAGGGACCGCCTATGGCTACACCTTC.

The rearrangement uses TRBV5-1 and TRBJ2-7; 7 bases map to TRBD1. The CDR3 is 13 amino acids. The germline V gene encodes CDR1 SGHRS and CDR2 YFSETQ. V trimming: 4 bases; J trimming: 4 bases; junction bases outside the gene matches: 5. Written as DNA, the CDR3 is TGCGCCAGCAGCAATCGACAGGGTTACGAGCAGTACTTC. It yields the protein CASSNRQGYEQYF.

The rearrangement uses TRBV4-1 and TRBJ1-5, with 8 bases matching TRBD1. V was pared by 4 bases and J by 4 bases, with 12 bases of the junction left unmatched. Germline V gives CDR1 MGHRA, CDR2 YSYEKL. This CDR3 is 17 amino acids long. CDR3 DNA: TGCGCCAGCAGCCCTACCCGGGACAGGCACTTAAATCAGCCCCAGCATTTT. This gives the protein CASSPTRDRHLNQPQHF.

The chain is built from TRBV25-1 and TRBJ1-5; 7 bases fit TRBD1. V shed 2 bases and J 5 bases; nucleotides not matched to a gene: 3. The CDR3 length is 14 residues. Looked up from germline, CDR1 is MGHDK and CDR2 is SYGVNS. The CDR3 DNA is TGTGCCAGCAGTGAAGCAGGGGGGCATCAGCCCCAGCATTTT. It is translated as CASSEAGGHQPQHF.

V usage is TRBV1 and J usage is TRBJ2-7; TRBD2 reflects the table's D call only, with no check against the DNA. TRBV1 is classified as a pseudogene. This CDR3 comprises 17 residues. Here the CDR3 DNA reads TGCACCAGCAGACAAACCGCTAGCGGGAAGCCCTTTGGCGAGCAGTACTTC. Translated, it gives CTSRQTASGKPFGEQYF.

The chain couples TRBV4-3 to TRBJ2-3; no definite D call. Between the trimmed V and J ends, which lost 4 bases and 6 bases, there was a span of 17 bases. Germline V gene lookup returns CDR1 LGHNA and CDR2 YSLEER. The CDR3 is made up of 15 amino acids. CDR3 sequence (DNA): TGCGCCAGCAGCCCTAACCCGGCGGAACAGGATACGCAGTATTTT. Protein: CASSPNPAEQDTQYF.

V is TRBV5-1 and J is TRBJ1-5; D perhaps matches TRBD1 (5 bases). CDR3 length: 18 residues. Germline V gives CDR1 SGHRS, CDR2 YFSETQ. Trimming removed 3 bases from V and 3 bases from J, with 22 bases in between. The CDR3 DNA is TGCGCCAGCAGCTCTATCCAGGGAGGGCCCTCGACCAATCAGCCCCAGCATTTT. Translating gives CASSSIQGGPSTNQPQHF.

The CDR3 is CASSRWRGPPHNEQFF. CDR3 bases: TGCGCCAGCAGCCGCTGGCGGGGACCCCCCCACAATGAGCAGTTCTTC. The gene calls are TRBV4-3 and TRBJ2-1; tentative D call: TRBD2 (6 bases). There are 16 residues in the CDR3. V shed 4 bases and J shed 5 bases, with 18 bases lying between them. Germline lookup yields CDR1 LGHNA and CDR2 YSLEER.

The chain employs TRBV19 and TRBJ2-1, with D perhaps given as TRBD1 or TRBD2 (7 bases each). CDR3 size: 16 residues. Trimming took 7 bases from V and 9 from J, leaving 25 bases between them. Germline values: CDR1 LNHDA, CDR2 SQIVND (reference sequence). In DNA form, the CDR3 reads TGTGCCAGTACCCCCTTAGGGGGCGGGAGTGGGGGTGAGCAGTTCTTC. This translates into CASTPLGGGSGGEQFF.

This chain joins TRBV28 and TRBJ2-7; D not resolved. Germline lookup yields CDR1 MDHEN and CDR2 SYDVKM. This CDR3 comprises 15 residues. The V and J ends lost 7 bases and 0 bases respectively, with 16 bases between them. The CDR3 loop is CASTTLPGTSYEQYF. CDR3 DNA: TGTGCCAGCACCACCTTACCGGGCACCTCCTACGAGCAGTACTTC.

V is TRBV5-8 and J is TRBJ1-2, with a possible D match to TRBD1 (6 bases). The CDR3 spans 13 residues. V gave up 4 bases and J gave up 3 bases, with 10 bases separating them. Germline V gene data show CDR1 as SGHTS and CDR2 as YDEGEE. The CDR3 here is CASSVTGYYGYTF. In DNA form, the CDR3 reads TGTGCCAGCAGCGTAACAGGGTACTATGGCTACACCTTC.

V usage is TRBV28 and J usage is TRBJ2-7; D perhaps matches TRBD1 (6 bases). Trimming removed 7 bases at V and 1 base at J, with 11 bases between. This CDR3 has 13 residues. Germline assignment: CDR1 MDHEN and CDR2 SYDVKM. The CDR3 loop reads CASNPGQSYEQYF. The CDR3 coding sequence is TGTGCCAGCAACCCCGGACAGTCCTACGAGCAGTACTTC. Full variable domain (remainder filled in from reference TRBV28 and TRBJ2-7): DVKVTQSSRYLVKRTGEKVFLECVQDMDHENMFWYRQDPGLGLRLIYFSYDVKMKEKGDIPEGYSVSREKKERFSLILESASTNQTSMYLCASNPGQSYEQYFGPGTRLTVT.

The V gene is TRBV5-1, the J gene TRBJ1-1, with 8 bases matching TRBD1. CDR3 length equals 14 residues. The germline CDR1 and CDR2 sequences are SGHRS and YFSETQ. The ends lost 4 bases at V and 1 base at J; junction bases unmatched: 3. The CDR3 DNA reads TGCGCCAGCAGCCGGGACAGGCCGAACACTGAAGCTTTCTTT. Translated, it gives CASSRDRPNTEAFF. Complete variable domain (other parts from reference TRBV5-1 and TRBJ1-1): KAGVTQTPRYLIKTRGQQVTLSCSPISGHRSVSWYQQTPGQGLQFLFEYFSETQRNKGNFPGRFSGRQFSNSRSEMNVSTLELGDSALYLCASSRDRPNTEAFFGQGTRLTVV.